This T cell receptor (beta chain) is from a study of T cell changes during pregnancy in multiple sclerosis. The data were produced by immunoSEQ multiplex PCR, yet TCRdb's version contains in-frame clones alone and is incomplete. The table shows fewer than 50,000 clones, with 85% to 90% occurring only once. Trimming took 3 bases from V and 2 from J, leaving 16 bases between them. The CDR3 contains 16 residues. CDR1 LNHDA and CDR2 SQIVND come from the germline V gene (reference sequence). The TCR was taken from a female donor with multiple sclerosis, enrolled in a pregnancy study. The chain joins TRBV19 to TRBJ1-1; D gene ambiguous. The specimen was CD4+ T cells from peripheral blood mononuclear cells, collected in the first trimester of pregnancy. The CDR3 bases are TGTGCCAGTAGTATGCGACACCAAAGAACAAACACTGAAGCTTTCTTT. It translates to CASSMRHQRTNTEAFF.